These 32 T cell receptor beta chains came from one sample sequenced in a study of blood T cell repertoires in COVID-19. Using immunoSEQ multiplex PCR, the repertoire was profiled, and TCRdb retains in-frame clones only, with some absent. The data show around 420,000 clones, approximately 91% seen once. The sequenced material came from PBMCs or T cells enriched from blood (not recorded which). Receptors were obtained from a woman in her forties with acute COVID-19.

This rearrangement joins TRBV6-6 to TRBJ1-4; 7 bases fit TRBD1. V lost 6 bases, J lost 5 bases, and 9 bases stayed unmatched. Germline CDR1 reads MNHNY; CDR2 reads SVGAGI (reference sequence). The CDR3 contains 15 residues. The CDR3 coding sequence is TGTGCCAGCAGCAGCCCACGGACAGGCAATGAAAAACTGTTTTTT. Protein product: CASSSPRTGNEKLFF.

V gene TRBV9 combines with J gene TRBJ2-7; the match to TRBD1 covers 7 bases. V lost 0 bases and J lost 5; bases outside the gene matches: 2. The CDR3 is made up of 13 amino acids. Germline CDR1 and CDR2: SGDLS and YYNGEE. The CDR3 DNA sequence: TGTGCCAGCAGCGTAGGACAGGGCGACGAGCAGTACTTC. Protein: CASSVGQGDEQYF.

The chain has TRBV3-1 (or the pseudogene TRBV3-2) and TRBJ2-5; the D gene is possibly TRBD2 (6 bases). Germline V gene lookup returns CDR1 LGHDT and CDR2 YNNKEL (reference sequence). There are 14 residues in the CDR3. V was pared by 3 bases and J by 4 bases, with 12 bases between. The CDR3 region has the DNA TGTGCCAGCAGCCAGCGCGGGACTTCAGAGACCCAGTACTTC. This translates into CASSQRGTSETQYF.

This rearrangement joins TRBV7-9 to TRBJ2-7; no definite D call. Trimming stripped 3 bases from V and 7 bases from J, with 13 bases between. The CDR3 totals 13 residues. The germline gives CDR1 SEHNR, CDR2 FQNEAQ (reference sequence). The CDR3: CASSFGRYGEQYF. CDR3 nucleotide sequence: TGTGCCAGCAGCTTTGGCCGATACGGGGAGCAGTACTTC.

V gene TRBV7-9 combines with J gene TRBJ2-5; 12 bases are a match to TRBD2. This CDR3 spans 15 amino acids. Unmatched junction bases numbered 3, after V lost 2 bases and J lost 5 bases. CDR1 is SEHNR, CDR2 FQNEAQ, per germline (reference sequence). Here the CDR3 reads CASSLLAGGQETQYF. In DNA form, the CDR3 reads TGTGCCAGCAGCTTACTAGCGGGGGGGCAGGAGACCCAGTACTTC. The whole variable domain, remainder taken from reference TRBV7-9 and TRBJ2-5, is DTGVSQNPRHKITKRGQNVTFRCDPISEHNRLYWYRQTLGQGPEFLTYFQNEAQLEKSRLLSDRFSAERPKGSFSTLEIQRTEQGDSAMYLCASSLLAGGQETQYFGPGTRLLVL.

The chain combines TRBV5-4 with TRBJ1-1; D ambiguous. Germline V lookup: CDR1 SGHNT, CDR2 YYREEE (reference sequence). Trimming removed 3 bases from V and 1 base from J, with 7 bases in between. The CDR3 is 13 amino acids. The DNA of the CDR3 is TGTGCCAGCAGCTATCCCAGGAACACTGAAGCTTTCTTT. Amino acid sequence: CASSYPRNTEAFF.

The gene calls are TRBV19 and TRBJ2-7; 11 bases align to TRBD2. The CDR3 spans 15 residues. V lost 5 bases and J lost 2; bases outside the gene matches: 5. Germline loops: CDR1 LNHDA, CDR2 SQIVND (reference sequence). In DNA form, the CDR3 reads TGTGCCAGTAGTCCATCTAGCGGGGGGACCTACGAGCAGTACTTC. Translating it yields CASSPSSGGTYEQYF.

J is TRBJ1-2 and V is TRBV24-1; unclear D gene. Germline CDR1 KGHDR, CDR2 SFDVKD. The length of the CDR3 is 12 residues. Trimming stripped 9 bases from V and 6 bases from J, with 13 bases between. The CDR3 spells CATWARGDGYTF. In DNA, the CDR3 is TGTGCCACCTGGGCCCGGGGAGATGGCTACACCTTC.

The chain combines TRBV5-1 with TRBJ1-1, with a tentative D call TRBD1 (6 bases). Between the trimmed V and J ends, which lost 4 bases and 2 bases, there was a span of 12 bases. Germline V lookup: CDR1 SGHRS, CDR2 YFSETQ. The CDR3 length is 14 residues. CDR3 bases: TGCGCCAGCAGCCAGAAACAGGGAAACACTGAAGCTTTCTTT. Amino acids: CASSQKQGNTEAFF.

The rearrangement uses TRBV2 and TRBJ1-1; D ambiguous. Trimming pared 6 bases from V and 0 bases from J, leaving 8 bases between. The CDR3 covers 13 residues. CDR1 SNHLY and CDR2 FYNNEI come from the germline V gene. Here the CDR3 DNA reads TGTGCCAGCAGATGGGCCATGAACACTGAAGCTTTCTTT. As protein: CASRWAMNTEAFF.

V usage is TRBV30 and J usage is TRBJ1-1; D gene uncertain. The germline V gene has CDR1 GTSNPN and CDR2 SVGIG (reference sequence). CDR3 length: 14 residues. The ends were cut back, 0 bases at V and 7 bases at J, with 15 bases in the middle. The CDR3 coding sequence is TGTGCCTGGAGTGTACTCCGGGGTCGGCTTGAAGCTTTCTTT. Its translation: CAWSVLRGRLEAFF.

This chain connects TRBV2 to TRBJ1-4; perhaps TRBD1 as D (5 bases). The CDR3 consists of 15 residues. CDR1 is SNHLY, CDR2 FYNNEI, per germline. Trimming stripped 8 bases from V and 3 bases from J, with 16 bases between. CDR3 loop: CASQMVGTANEKLFF. For the CDR3, the DNA is TGTGCCAGCCAAATGGTAGGGACTGCTAATGAAAAACTGTTTTTT. The variable domain in full, with the rest retrieved from reference TRBV2 and TRBJ1-4, is EPEVTQTPSHQVTQMGQEVILRCVPISNHLYFYWYRQILGQKVEFLVSFYNNEISEKSEIFDDQFSVERPDGSNFTLKIRSTKLEDSAMYFCASQMVGTANEKLFFGSGTQLSVL.

This chain uses TRBV19 with TRBJ2-5; TRBD2 matches 9 bases. The V gene's germline CDR1 is LNHDA and CDR2 SQIVND (reference sequence). With 3 bases clipped from V and 3 bases from J, the junction kept 5 bases outside the gene matches. The CDR3 has 15 residues. CDR3 amino acids: CASSIVAGDKETQYF. The CDR3, as DNA: TGTGCCAGTAGTATTGTAGCGGGGGATAAAGAGACCCAGTACTTC.

The rearrangement uses TRBV10-3 and TRBJ2-1, with 7 bases aligning to TRBD2. Trimming removed 0 bases from V and 6 bases from J; junction bases left unmatched: 5. From germline, CDR1 is ENHRY and CDR2 SYGVKD. The CDR3 is 15 residues long. The CDR3 DNA sequence: TGTGCCATCAGTGAGTCATCCCTAGCGGTCAATGAGCAGTTCTTC. This gives the protein CAISESSLAVNEQFF.

The chain has TRBV14 and TRBJ1-3; perhaps TRBD1 as D (6 bases). This CDR3 is 15 amino acids long. The germline gives CDR1 SGHDN, CDR2 FVKESK. V was pared by 4 bases and J by 4 bases, with 14 bases between. This CDR3 reads CASSLRTDRGNTIYF. DNA for the CDR3: TGTGCCAGCAGCCTCCGGACAGACCGAGGAAACACCATATATTTT.

J is TRBJ1-1 and V is TRBV4-2; 9 nucleotides agree with TRBD1. Germline CDR1 is LGHNA and CDR2 is YNFKEQ. CDR3 length: 13 amino acids. Unmatched junction bases numbered 6, after V lost 3 bases and J lost 10 bases. The CDR3 here is CASSHTGQGRAFF. DNA for the CDR3: TGTGCCAGCAGCCACACTGGACAGGGGAGAGCTTTCTTT.

The chain links TRBV4-1 to TRBJ1-3; D may be TRBD1 (6 bases). CDR3 length equals 14 residues. Trimming shortened V by 2 bases and J by 1 base, and 6 bases separated the two germline ends. Germline CDR1 MGHRA, CDR2 YSYEKL. The CDR3 sequence: CASSQTGSGNTIYF. CDR3 nucleotide sequence: TGCGCCAGCAGCCAAACAGGGTCTGGAAACACCATATATTTT.

CDR3 sequence: CASSVTDRSGNTIYF. CDR3 DNA sequence: TGTGCCAGCAGCGTAACGGACAGGTCTGGAAACACCATATATTTT. V is TRBV6-5 and J is TRBJ1-3, with TRBD1 identical over 7 bases. Germline CDR1 is MNHEY and CDR2 is SVGAGI. There are 15 residues in the CDR3. V gave up 6 bases and J gave up 1 base; unmatched junction bases: 6.

This clone was seen only once. V is TRBV19 and J is TRBJ1-5; D is possibly TRBD1 (6 bases). The CDR3 extends over 16 amino acids. The germline V gene has CDR1 LNHDA and CDR2 SQIVND (reference sequence). The V gene lost 7 bases and the J gene lost 4 bases, with 20 bases spanning the gap. Here the CDR3 reads CASTITGTTPNQPQHF. The CDR3 DNA sequence: TGTGCCAGTACCATCACCGGGACAACCCCAAATCAGCCCCAGCATTTT. The variable domain in full, completed from reference TRBV19 and TRBJ1-5, reads DGGITQSPKYLFRKEGQNVTLSCEQNLNHDAMYWYRQDPGQGLRLIYYSQIVNDFQKGDIAEGYSVSREKKESFPLTVTSAQKNPTAFYLCASTITGTTPNQPQHFGDGTRLSIL.

The V gene is TRBV29-1, the J gene TRBJ1-2, with TRBD1 matching 8 bases. Trimming took 4 bases from V and 4 from J; bases not matched to a gene: 11. The germline V gene encodes CDR1 SQVTM and CDR2 ANQGSEA. The CDR3 is 15 residues long. This CDR3 is CSVGAGGELGYGYTF. CDR3 coding DNA: TGCAGCGTTGGGGCAGGGGGCGAATTGGGCTATGGCTACACCTTC.

The chain joins TRBV30 to TRBJ2-3, with TRBD2 identical over 8 bases. Germline CDR1 is GTSNPN and CDR2 is SVGIG (reference sequence). This CDR3 spans 14 amino acids. Trimming cost V 6 bases and J 2 bases; bases outside gene matches: 7. Written as DNA, the CDR3 is TGTGCCTGCCTCCCCGGGGGGGCCACAGATACGCAGTATTTT. Translating gives CACLPGGATDTQYF.

This clone was seen a handful of times. The V call is TRBV5-1, the J call TRBJ1-1, with 7 bases matching TRBD1. This CDR3 is built from 15 residues. CDR1 and CDR2 (germline): SGHRS, YFSETQ. Trimming removed 2 bases from V and 4 bases from J; junction bases left unmatched: 8. CDR3 in DNA: TGCGCCAGCAGCTTAGCCCAGGGGGGCATCACTGAAGCTTTCTTT. Translated, it gives CASSLAQGGITEAFF.

The chain recombines TRBV6-1 with TRBJ2-2, with D possibly TRBD2 on 6 matching bases. Germline V gene lookup returns CDR1 MNHNS and CDR2 SASEGT. Trimming pared 3 bases from V and 1 base from J, leaving 12 bases between. This CDR3 spans 16 amino acids. The CDR3 region is CASSEPAGRNTGELFF. In DNA form, the CDR3 reads TGTGCCAGCAGTGAGCCGGCGGGGAGGAACACCGGGGAGCTGTTTTTT.

V usage is TRBV2 and J usage is TRBJ1-1; D gene ambiguous. This CDR3 region has 13 residues. The germline V gene encodes CDR1 SNHLY and CDR2 FYNNEI. Trimming cost V 0 bases and J 11 bases, with 13 bases left between them. CDR3: CASSEARAWRAFF. The DNA of the CDR3 is TGTGCCAGCAGTGAAGCGCGGGCTTGGAGGGCTTTCTTT.

The chain has TRBV7-9 and TRBJ1-1; D remains unclear. The CDR3 covers 13 residues. Deletions cut 1 base from V and 0 bases from J, with 3 bases between. Looked up from germline, CDR1 is SEHNR and CDR2 is FQNEAQ (reference sequence). The CDR3 spells CASSLGMNTEAFF. The CDR3, as DNA: TGTGCCAGCAGCTTAGGTATGAACACTGAAGCTTTCTTT.

V is TRBV11-2 and J is TRBJ1-1, with 7 bases fitting TRBD1. The CDR3 runs 16 residues. Losses at the gene ends were 2 bases for V and 5 bases for J; bases not matched to a gene: 11. The germline V gene encodes CDR1 SGHAT and CDR2 FQNNGV. CDR3 region: CASSLWVGAGQTEAFF. CDR3 coding DNA: TGTGCCAGCAGCTTATGGGTAGGTGCGGGACAGACTGAAGCTTTCTTT.

The chain recombines TRBV9 with TRBJ2-1; possible D gene TRBD1, 5 bases. This CDR3 contains 15 residues. The germline V and J ends were trimmed by 0 bases and 5 bases, with 12 bases remaining between them. In germline, CDR1 is SGDLS, CDR2 YYNGEE. The CDR3 DNA sequence: TGTGCCAGCAGCGTAGATGGCAAGGGGAACAATGAGCAGTTCTTC. This encodes CASSVDGKGNNEQFF.

Only a few counts were recorded for this clone. The chain combines TRBV15 with TRBJ1-1, with TRBD1 matching 7 bases. Germline V gene data show CDR1 as LNHNV and CDR2 as YYDKDF (reference sequence). The CDR3 runs to 17 residues. With 1 base clipped from V and 1 base from J, the junction kept 9 bases outside the gene matches. The CDR3 reads CATSRALTGDANTEAFF. CDR3 coding DNA: TGTGCCACCAGCAGAGCACTCACAGGGGACGCGAACACTGAAGCTTTCTTT.

This chain joins TRBV5-1 and TRBJ2-1; D possibly corresponds to TRBD1 (6 bases). CDR1 and CDR2 from the germline V gene are SGHRS and YFSETQ. This CDR3 contains 13 residues. V dropped 0 bases and J dropped 8 bases, with 9 bases sitting between them. DNA for the CDR3: TGCGCCAGCAGCTTGGAACAGGGCTATGAGCAGTTCTTC. Its translation: CASSLEQGYEQFF.

This sequence joins TRBV25-1 and TRBJ1-3, with 11 bases aligning to TRBD1. Trimming removed 6 bases from V and 5 bases from J; junction bases left unmatched: 9. Germline values: CDR1 MGHDK, CDR2 SYGVNS. This CDR3 contains 16 residues. The CDR3 here is CASSPSGTGGRNTIYF. CDR3 DNA: TGTGCCAGCAGCCCATCCGGGACAGGGGGTAGAAACACCATATATTTT.

This clone was seen a few times. The V and J genes are TRBV5-1 and TRBJ2-7, with 13 bases aligning to TRBD2. The junction had 4 bases not matched to a gene; V was cut back by 4 bases and J by 6 bases. The CDR3 runs to 14 residues. Germline V lookup: CDR1 SGHRS, CDR2 YFSETQ. DNA for the CDR3: TGCGCCAGCAGCAGTGGGACTAGCGGGGTCGAGCAGTACTTC. Translating gives CASSSGTSGVEQYF.

The chain uses TRBV30 and TRBJ1-2; D is perhaps TRBD1 (6 bases). Looked up from germline, CDR1 is GTSNPN and CDR2 is SVGIG (reference sequence). The CDR3 loop spans 13 amino acids. Trimming shortened V by 3 bases and J by 9 bases, and 17 bases separated the two germline ends. The CDR3 reads CAWRVQGFSSYTF. CDR3 bases: TGTGCCTGGAGAGTGCAGGGGTTTAGTAGCTACACCTTC.